These 32 T cell receptor beta chains were sequenced from one sample in a study of shared clonotypes between healthy human individuals. The data were produced by immunoSEQ multiplex PCR, yet TCRdb's version contains in-frame clones alone and is incomplete. The sample contains more than 2,000,000 clones, 90% to 95% of which appear only once. The sample was naive CD4+ T cells from PBMCs. Noted subset: CD45RA+ positively selected. Receptor source: a man aged 18 to 35 in good health. Some clones in this sample may be carry-over from other donors' samples.

This chain joins TRBV5-1 and TRBJ2-5; TRBD2 agrees at 9 bases. The CDR3 has 18 residues. V trimming: 4 bases; J trimming: 4 bases; junction bases outside the gene matches: 17. The germline CDR1 and CDR2 sequences are SGHRS and YFSETQ. The CDR3 DNA reads as TGCGCCAGCAGCGCAGGGCCCGCGGGAGGGCCGGGCTCAGAGACCCAGTACTTC. Its protein is CASSAGPAGGPGSETQYF. The full variable domain, its missing parts supplied by reference TRBV5-1 and TRBJ2-5, is KAGVTQTPRYLIKTRGQQVTLSCSPISGHRSVSWYQQTPGQGLQFLFEYFSETQRNKGNFPGRFSGRQFSNSRSEMNVSTLELGDSALYLCASSAGPAGGPGSETQYFGPGTRLLVL.

The chain combines TRBV18 with TRBJ2-4; D tentatively fits TRBD1 or TRBD2 (5 bases each). This CDR3 is built from 14 residues. CDR1 is KGHSH and CDR2 is LQKENI in the germline V gene. Deletions cut 3 bases from V and 6 bases from J, with 12 bases between. CDR3 sequence: CASSPGTGTNIQYF. The CDR3 DNA is TGTGCCAGCTCACCTGGGACGGGGACAAACATTCAGTACTTC.

The chain combines TRBV30 with TRBJ2-2; unclear D gene. Germline V CDR1 and CDR2: GTSNPN, SVGIG (reference sequence). The CDR3 has 13 residues. The V and J ends lost 3 bases and 2 bases respectively, with 7 bases between them. Here the CDR3 DNA reads TGTGCCTGGAGCTTACTAAACACCGGGGAGCTGTTTTTT. It codes for CAWSLLNTGELFF.

This clone was counted once. The V call is TRBV7-9, the J call TRBJ2-1; TRBD2 is a possible D gene (5 bases). Germline loops: CDR1 SEHNR, CDR2 FQNEAQ (reference sequence). The CDR3 has 13 residues. V gave up 7 bases and J gave up 5 bases, with 12 bases separating them. Written as DNA, the CDR3 is TGTGCCAGCACGCGGGCGGTCCACAATGAGCAGTTCTTC. Protein sequence: CASTRAVHNEQFF.

V is TRBV5-1 and J is TRBJ2-3; 7 nucleotides match TRBD2. Per the germline V gene, CDR1 is SGHRS and CDR2 is YFSETQ. The CDR3 consists of 16 residues. V dropped 4 bases and J dropped 4; count of bases not matched to a gene: 12. CDR3 sequence: CASSVTISGPSDTQYF. CDR3 DNA sequence: TGCGCCAGCAGCGTAACTATTAGCGGGCCGTCAGATACGCAGTATTTT. The whole variable domain, remainder taken from reference TRBV5-1 and TRBJ2-3, is KAGVTQTPRYLIKTRGQQVTLSCSPISGHRSVSWYQQTPGQGLQFLFEYFSETQRNKGNFPGRFSGRQFSNSRSEMNVSTLELGDSALYLCASSVTISGPSDTQYFGPGTRLTVL.

The chain is built from TRBV7-2 and TRBJ2-1; TRBD1 matches at 7 bases. The length of the CDR3 is 15 residues. Germline V CDR1 and CDR2: SGHTA, FQGNSA. V shed 4 bases and J 12 bases; nucleotides not matched to a gene: 15. CDR3 loop: CASSSRQGTGSVQFF. The CDR3 nucleotides are TGTGCCAGCAGCTCGCGACAGGGCACAGGGAGTGTGCAGTTCTTC.

The chain joins TRBV7-6 to TRBJ2-1, with D possibly being TRBD2 (5 bases). V was trimmed by 3 bases and J by 0 bases, leaving 15 bases between them. The CDR3 totals 17 residues. Per germline, CDR1 SGHVS and CDR2 FNYEAQ. The CDR3 DNA reads TGTGCCAGCAGCTTTTTCACCGGGATAAGCTCCTACAATGAGCAGTTCTTC. Amino acids: CASSFFTGISSYNEQFF. The full variable domain, rest sourced from reference TRBV7-6 and TRBJ2-1, is GAGVSQSPRYKVTKRGQDVALRCDPISGHVSLYWYRQALGQGPEFLTYFNYEAQQDKSGLPNDRFSAERPEGSISTLTIQRTEQRDSAMYRCASSFFTGISSYNEQFFGPGTRLTVL.

The V and J genes are TRBV4-2 and TRBJ2-4; 9 bases are shared with TRBD1. Germline lookup yields CDR1 LGHNA and CDR2 YNFKEQ. The CDR3 is 15 residues long. V dropped 1 base and J dropped 4; count of bases not matched to a gene: 2. In nucleotides, the CDR3 is TGTGCCAGCAGCCAAGGGGGACAGGGAAAAAACATTCAGTACTTC. Encoded protein: CASSQGGQGKNIQYF.

On this clone itself: This sample also contains other DNA sequences that code for the same CDR3. V usage is TRBV18 and J usage is TRBJ2-3; TRBD2 matches 14 bases. The CDR3 runs to 16 residues. The ends lost 4 bases at V and 6 bases at J; junction bases unmatched: 6. Germline CDR1 reads KGHSH; CDR2 reads LQKENI. CDR3 protein: CASSLGTSGSADTQYF. CDR3 nucleotide sequence: TGTGCCAGCTCACTTGGGACTAGCGGGAGCGCGGATACGCAGTATTTT.

This clone was seen once. V is TRBV27 and J is TRBJ2-7, with 7 positions matching TRBD2. The V and J ends lost 6 bases and 2 bases, in that order; junction bases with no gene match: 10. Germline V gene sequence: CDR1 MNHEY, CDR2 SMNVEV (reference sequence). This CDR3 region has 15 residues. CDR3 sequence reads: CASRSSVAGAYEQYF. DNA of the CDR3: TGTGCCAGCAGGAGTTCCGTGGCGGGAGCCTACGAGCAGTACTTC.

The J gene is TRBJ1-3, the V gene TRBV6-1, with D unresolved. The CDR3 has 15 amino acids. V was trimmed by 9 bases and J by 0 bases, leaving 15 bases between them. In germline, CDR1 is MNHNS, CDR2 SASEGT. The CDR3 bases are TGTGCCAGTGTTGCAGGTTCCCGCTCTGGAAACACCATATATTTT. Its protein is CASVAGSRSGNTIYF.

The chain recombines TRBV5-1 with TRBJ1-2; TRBD1 might be the D (5 bases). Germline-derived CDR1 and CDR2 are SGHRS and YFSETQ. The CDR3 runs 14 residues. Trimming stripped 0 bases from V and 12 bases from J, with 18 bases between. The CDR3 bases are TGCGCCAGCAGCTTGGGGGACGAGCAACTATTGGACACCTTC. It codes for CASSLGDEQLLDTF.

This clone showed up just once. The V gene is TRBV5-4, the J gene TRBJ2-5; 15 bases line up with TRBD2. CDR1 SGHNT and CDR2 YYREEE come from the germline V gene (reference sequence). The CDR3 spans 18 residues. The V gene end was trimmed by 3 bases and the J gene end by 7 bases; junction bases not matched to a gene: 13. The CDR3 sequence is CASSSGLAGGRIEVTQYF. The CDR3 DNA sequence: TGTGCCAGCAGCTCTGGACTAGCGGGAGGGCGCATAGAGGTGACCCAGTACTTC.

This chain links TRBV5-1 with TRBJ2-5; D could derive from TRBD1 or TRBD2 (6 bases each). Germline values: CDR1 SGHRS, CDR2 YFSETQ. Trimming took off 0 bases at V and 5 bases at J, with 17 bases between the two ends. The CDR3 is made up of 16 amino acids. The CDR3 region is CASSLEGGVALETQYF. For the CDR3, the DNA is TGCGCCAGCAGCTTGGAGGGGGGAGTAGCATTGGAGACCCAGTACTTC.

In regard to this clone: The same CDR3 can be traced to other DNA sequences in this sample. The rearrangement links TRBV5-8 to TRBJ1-1; D is unresolved. Deletions cut 2 bases from V and 0 bases from J, with 5 bases between. Germline V CDR1 and CDR2: SGHTS, YDEGEE. There are 13 residues in the CDR3. The CDR3 sequence: CASSFEMNTEAFF. In DNA form, the CDR3 reads TGTGCCAGCAGCTTTGAAATGAACACTGAAGCTTTCTTT.

This clone was seen only a few times. This chain joins TRBV4-3 and TRBJ1-5; D is possibly TRBD1 (6 bases). Germline V gene sequence: CDR1 LGHNA, CDR2 YSLEER. The germline V and J ends were trimmed by 3 bases and 6 bases, with 9 bases remaining between them. The CDR3 runs to 13 residues. This CDR3 is CASSQSQGQPQHF. The DNA of the CDR3 is TGCGCCAGCAGCCAGTCACAGGGTCAGCCCCAGCATTTT.

This clone has a single count. The rearrangement links TRBV5-4 to TRBJ2-2; 11 nucleotides line up with TRBD2. The CDR3 contains 19 residues. Germline CDR1 reads SGHNT; CDR2 reads YYREEE (reference sequence). With 4 bases clipped from V and 1 base from J, the junction kept 12 bases outside the gene matches. Here the CDR3 DNA reads TGTGCCAGCAGCCCGAGAGGGACGGGACTAGCGGAGAACACCGGGGAGCTGTTTTTT. Translated: CASSPRGTGLAENTGELFF.

Turning to this clone: The sample contains more than one DNA sequence encoding this CDR3. The CDR3 loop is CASRPSSGELFF. The CDR3 coding sequence is TGTGCCAGCAGACCGTCATCCGGGGAGCTGTTTTTT. The genes are TRBV28 and TRBJ2-2, with D unresolved. The ends were cut back, 6 bases at V and 6 bases at J, with 8 bases in the middle. This CDR3 spans 12 amino acids. CDR1 and CDR2 from the germline V gene are MDHEN and SYDVKM.

This clone occurred once. The chain employs TRBV10-1 and TRBJ2-7; D unclear. The V gene's germline CDR1 is WNHNN and CDR2 SYGVQD (reference sequence). Trimming removed 1 base from V and 2 bases from J, with 9 bases in between. The CDR3 length is 14 residues. The CDR3 region is CASSEYPATYEQYF. DNA for the CDR3: TGCGCCAGCAGTGAGTACCCAGCGACCTACGAGCAGTACTTC.

V usage is TRBV5-8 and J usage is TRBJ1-1; D possibly corresponds to TRBD1 (6 bases). CDR1 and CDR2 from the germline V gene are SGHTS and YDEGEE. Trimming pared 3 bases from V and 5 bases from J, leaving 20 bases between. The CDR3 spans 16 residues. The CDR3 protein is CASSSLIQGARTEAFF. The DNA for the CDR3 is TGTGCCAGCAGCTCGTTAATACAGGGAGCGAGAACTGAAGCTTTCTTT.

V gene TRBV28 combines with J gene TRBJ1-2, with 10 bases lining up with TRBD1. The CDR3 is 13 amino acids. J lost 7 bases, V lost 5 bases, and 4 bases had no gene match. The V gene's germline CDR1 is MDHEN and CDR2 SYDVKM. CDR3 bases: TGTGCCAGCAGTCGACAGGGGGCGTTTGGCTACACCTTC. Residues: CASSRQGAFGYTF.

The chain uses TRBV10-2 and TRBJ1-1; D remains ambiguous. The germline V gene has CDR1 WSHSY and CDR2 SAAADI. The CDR3 loop spans 11 amino acids. Trimming left V 8 bases short and J 1 base short, with 5 bases between. The CDR3 DNA sequence: TGCGCCAGCTCACCGAACACTGAAGCTTTCTTT. This encodes CASSPNTEAFF.

The genes are TRBV12-5 and TRBJ2-3, with TRBD2 matching 12 bases. The germline V gene has CDR1 LGHNT and CDR2 FRNRAP. Trimming removed 1 base from V and 3 bases from J; junction bases left unmatched: 2. This CDR3 has 16 residues. CDR3 DNA sequence: TGTGCTAGTGGTTTGGGACTAGCGGGAGCGACAGATACGCAGTATTTT. This sequence encodes CASGLGLAGATDTQYF.

The chain uses TRBV30 and TRBJ1-2, with D possibly TRBD1 on 5 matching bases. Germline lookup yields CDR1 GTSNPN and CDR2 SVGIG (reference sequence). The CDR3 totals 13 residues. Trimming pared 3 bases from V and 8 bases from J, leaving 16 bases between. For the CDR3, the DNA is TGTGCCTGGAGGACAACCGGGGCCGACGGCTACACCTTC. Translation: CAWRTTGADGYTF.

The chain combines TRBV28 with TRBJ2-7; D ambiguous. Per germline, CDR1 MDHEN and CDR2 SYDVKM. Trimming cost V 3 bases and J 4 bases, with 16 bases left between them. The CDR3 is made up of 15 amino acids. CDR3 bases: TGTGCCAGCAGTTTCGAGCCGTCTAGTTTGTACGAGCAGTACTTC. It encodes CASSFEPSSLYEQYF.

The chain combines TRBV7-9 with TRBJ2-1; possible D gene TRBD2, 7 bases. This CDR3 region has 13 residues. Germline-derived CDR1 and CDR2 are SEHNR and FQNEAQ (reference sequence). Deletions cut 4 bases from V and 9 bases from J, with 13 bases between. The CDR3 nucleotides read TGTGCCAGCAGCTCAAAGGGGGGGACTGAGCAGTTCTTC. Its translation: CASSSKGGTEQFF.

This clone has only one observation. The chain has TRBV5-1 and TRBJ2-5; D is unclear. This CDR3 is built from 16 residues. V dropped 0 bases and J dropped 5 bases, with 17 bases sitting between them. Germline CDR1 and CDR2: SGHRS and YFSETQ. CDR3 sequence: CASSLAAGIGMETQYF. For the CDR3, the DNA is TGCGCCAGCAGCTTGGCGGCTGGCATTGGGATGGAGACCCAGTACTTC.

The chain links TRBV5-5 to TRBJ2-7, with D possibly matching TRBD1 (6 bases). CDR1 and CDR2 (germline): SGHKS, YYEKEE (reference sequence). V gave up 7 bases and J gave up 6 bases, with 14 bases separating them. This CDR3 is 12 amino acids long. The CDR3 loop is CASEHRVGEQYF. The CDR3 region has the DNA TGTGCCAGCGAGCACAGGGTAGGCGAGCAGTACTTC.

The chain recombines TRBV2 with TRBJ2-7; TRBD2 matches at 8 bases. The V segment lost 7 bases and the J segment 0 bases; nucleotides outside the gene matches: 11. Germline CDR1 is SNHLY and CDR2 is FYNNEI. The CDR3 sequence is 16 residues long. CDR3 region: CASKMGGSGISYEQYF. The CDR3, as DNA: TGTGCCAGCAAGATGGGGGGTAGCGGGATCTCCTACGAGCAGTACTTC. The full variable domain, with the rest looked up from reference TRBV2 and TRBJ2-7, is EPEVTQTPSHQVTQMGQEVILRCVPISNHLYFYWYRQILGQKVEFLVSFYNNEISEKSEIFDDQFSVERPDGSNFTLKIRSTKLEDSAMYFCASKMGGSGISYEQYFGPGTRLTVT.

The rearrangement joins TRBV7-9 to TRBJ1-1; D is undetermined. The CDR3 sequence is 14 residues long. V was pared by 5 bases and J by 3 bases, with 13 bases between. The V gene's germline CDR1 is SEHNR and CDR2 FQNEAQ (reference sequence). The CDR3 protein is CASSPRRFDTEAFF. CDR3 nucleotides: TGTGCCAGCAGCCCCCGACGGTTTGACACTGAAGCTTTCTTT.

This clone was recorded only once. The J gene is TRBJ1-2, the V gene TRBV18; 8 bases are shared with TRBD1. Germline V gene data show CDR1 as KGHSH and CDR2 as LQKENI. This CDR3 has 15 residues. J lost 7 bases, V lost 1 base, and 8 bases had no gene match. The CDR3 here is CASSPRLDRASGYTF. The CDR3 DNA reads as TGTGCCAGCTCACCACGCCTGGACAGGGCGAGTGGCTACACCTTC.

The rearrangement links TRBV4-2 to TRBJ2-1; TRBD1 matches at 7 bases. CDR3 length equals 16 residues. Germline loops: CDR1 LGHNA, CDR2 YNFKEQ. The junction had 7 bases not matched to a gene; V was cut back by 4 bases and J by 1 base. The CDR3 coding sequence is TGTGCCAGCAGCCGGCAGGGGGAGAGGTCCTACAATGAGCAGTTCTTC. It encodes CASSRQGERSYNEQFF.